This entry lists 20 T cell receptor beta chains sequenced from one sample in a study of T cells in localized non-small cell lung cancer. Produced via immunoSEQ multiplex PCR; TCRdb's table is partial and in-frame only. This table holds 19,000 or so clones, roughly 86% found once. Sample: peripheral blood mononuclear cells, taken before any cancer treatment. The receptor set was obtained from a male donor older than 55 with stage II lung adenocarcinoma.

The gene calls are TRBV6-6 and TRBJ2-2; D gene uncertain. Germline CDR1 reads MNHNY; CDR2 reads SVGAGI (reference sequence). Trimming shortened V by 6 bases and J by 2 bases, and 4 bases separated the two germline ends. The CDR3 has 12 residues. The CDR3 region is CASRLNTGELFF. In nucleotides, the CDR3 is TGTGCCAGCAGACTAAACACCGGGGAGCTGTTTTTT.

The chain has TRBV5-4 and TRBJ2-3; TRBD2 agrees at 10 bases. The J segment lost 2 bases and the V segment lost 5 bases, leaving 8 bases of the junction unmatched. Germline CDR1 is SGHNT and CDR2 is YYREEE (reference sequence). The length of the CDR3 is 16 residues. The CDR3 sequence: CASSQPGLANTDTQYF. The CDR3 DNA reads TGTGCCAGCAGTCAACCGGGACTAGCGAACACAGATACGCAGTATTTT.

As DNA, the CDR3 is TGTGCCAGCAGCTCCCGGGACAGATACACCGGGGAGCTGTTTTTT. Translation gives CASSSRDRYTGELFF. The rearrangement uses TRBV7-9 and TRBJ2-2, with 7 bases fitting TRBD1. CDR1 SEHNR and CDR2 FQNEAQ come from the germline V gene (reference sequence). This CDR3 region has 15 residues. V lost 4 bases and J lost 3; bases outside the gene matches: 5. The full variable domain, in which reference TRBV7-9 and TRBJ2-2 provide the parts outside the CDR3, is DTGVSQNPRHKITKRGQNVTFRCDPISEHNRLYWYRQTLGQGPEFLTYFQNEAQLEKSRLLSDRFSAERPKGSFSTLEIQRTEQGDSAMYLCASSSRDRYTGELFFGEGSRLTVL.

In DNA, the CDR3 is TGTGCCAGCAGTACTAGACCCTACGAGCAGTACTTC. It is translated as CASSTRPYEQYF. The genes are TRBV28 and TRBJ2-7, with TRBD2 as a possible D gene (5 bases). V dropped 5 bases and J dropped 2 bases, with 7 bases sitting between them. The CDR3 has 12 amino acids. The V gene's germline CDR1 is MDHEN and CDR2 SYDVKM.

The chain combines TRBV19 with TRBJ1-5; the D is unclear. This CDR3 region has 16 residues. The ends were cut back, 4 bases at V and 1 base at J, with 14 bases in the middle. Looked up from germline, CDR1 is LNHDA and CDR2 is SQIVND (reference sequence). CDR3 residues: CASSTRAGGSNQPQHF. CDR3 coding DNA: TGTGCCAGTAGTACCCGTGCGGGTGGGAGCAATCAGCCCCAGCATTTT.

As regards this clone: No DNA is shown, since the ends of the CDR3 on it are uncertain; the CDR3 is the one TCRdb lists. The chain recombines TRBV28 with TRBJ2-1; the table's D call TRBD2 went unverified against the DNA. Germline loops: CDR1 MDHEN, CDR2 SYDVKM. The CDR3 has 16 residues if both end residues are counted. The CDR3 region is CASSSSGLGIYNEQFF.

V usage is TRBV28 and J usage is TRBJ2-7; 11 bases are shared with TRBD1. CDR1 MDHEN and CDR2 SYDVKM come from the germline V gene. The CDR3 contains 15 residues. Losses at the gene ends were 4 bases for V and 7 bases for J; bases not matched to a gene: 9. DNA of the CDR3: TGTGCCAGCAGTTGGGGGACAGGGGGTTATCGGGAGCAGTACTTC. This sequence encodes CASSWGTGGYREQYF.

The chain recombines TRBV7-9 with TRBJ1-3; no definite D call. The V end was cut by 4 bases, the J end by 8 bases, with 9 bases between. The germline V gene has CDR1 SEHNR and CDR2 FQNEAQ (reference sequence). This CDR3 spans 12 amino acids. CDR3 nucleotides: TGTGCCAGCAGCTCGACCCCCCACACCATATATTTT. Translation: CASSSTPHTIYF. Together with reference TRBV7-9 and TRBJ1-3, the CDR3 gives the full variable domain: DTGVSQNPRHKITKRGQNVTFRCDPISEHNRLYWYRQTLGQGPEFLTYFQNEAQLEKSRLLSDRFSAERPKGSFSTLEIQRTEQGDSAMYLCASSSTPHTIYFGEGSWLTVV.

V gene TRBV7-9 combines with J gene TRBJ2-7; no definite D call. CDR1 and CDR2 from the germline V gene are SEHNR and FQNEAQ (reference sequence). Trimming removed 5 bases at V and 5 bases at J, with 16 bases between. CDR3 length: 14 amino acids. CDR3 DNA sequence: TGTGCCAGCAGCCCACCCCCTGGTAGGGACGAGCAGTACTTC. As protein: CASSPPPGRDEQYF.

The chain couples TRBV4-2 to TRBJ1-2; D is unresolved. The CDR3 sequence is 15 residues long. The germline V and J ends were trimmed by 4 bases and 4 bases, with 16 bases remaining between them. CDR1 LGHNA and CDR2 YNFKEQ come from the germline V gene. CDR3 residues: CASSRGGFPGYGYTF. CDR3 bases: TGTGCCAGCAGCCGGGGAGGGTTTCCGGGCTATGGCTACACCTTC.

The rearrangement links TRBV6-1 to TRBJ2-3, with 8 bases fitting TRBD1. V gave up 4 bases and J gave up 5 bases; unmatched junction bases: 8. This CDR3 comprises 15 residues. Germline CDR1 is MNHNS and CDR2 is SASEGT. The CDR3 sequence: CASSVSGGTVDTQYF. The CDR3 DNA follows: TGTGCCAGCAGTGTTTCAGGGGGCACGGTAGATACGCAGTATTTT.

This chain joins TRBV19 and TRBJ2-5; D remains unclear. In germline, CDR1 is LNHDA, CDR2 SQIVND (reference sequence). Trimming removed 3 bases at V and 2 bases at J, with 7 bases between. The CDR3 consists of 13 residues. The CDR3 DNA sequence: TGTGCCAGTAGTATCAGGATTCAAGAGACCCAGTACTTC. Translating gives CASSIRIQETQYF.

V gene TRBV21-1 combines with J gene TRBJ2-7. TRBV21-1 is described as a pseudogene. CDR3 length: 15 amino acids. The CDR3 coding sequence is TGTGCCAGCGAAAAACCTCGGGACGACGACCCTAGAGGGAGCTTC. Protein: CASEKPRDDDPRGSF.

The chain is built from TRBV7-9 and TRBJ1-1; maybe TRBD1 (5 bases). Trimming pared 4 bases from V and 2 bases from J, leaving 14 bases between. This CDR3 spans 15 amino acids. Germline V lookup: CDR1 SEHNR, CDR2 FQNEAQ (reference sequence). CDR3 region: CASSWWGGKNTEAFF. CDR3 DNA sequence: TGTGCCAGCAGCTGGTGGGGGGGAAAAAACACTGAAGCTTTCTTT.

The DNA for the CDR3 is TGTGCCAGCAGCCCGGAGTTGTTCACAGATACGCAGTATTTT. It is translated as CASSPELFTDTQYF. This rearrangement joins TRBV28 to TRBJ2-3; D gene uncertain. Between the trimmed V and J ends, which lost 6 bases and 2 bases, there was a span of 12 bases. CDR3 length: 14 amino acids. Germline CDR1 is MDHEN and CDR2 is SYDVKM.

The chain combines TRBV6-1 with TRBJ2-5, with D possibly TRBD2 on 6 matching bases. Looked up from germline, CDR1 is MNHNS and CDR2 is SASEGT. This CDR3 comprises 11 residues. Trimming stripped 7 bases from V and 5 bases from J, with 8 bases between. The CDR3 reads CASMEGETQYF. Written as DNA, the CDR3 is TGTGCCAGCATGGAGGGGGAGACCCAGTACTTC.

The CDR3 nucleotides are TGCAGCGCATCCAGATTGTCAGATACGCAGTATTTT. This codes for CSASRLSDTQYF. The rearrangement links TRBV29-1 to TRBJ2-3; D is unclear. V was cut by 7 bases and J by 4 bases, with 12 bases left in between. CDR1 and CDR2 from the germline V gene are SQVTM and ANQGSEA. The CDR3 spans 12 residues.

The J gene is TRBJ1-5, the V gene TRBV5-4; D unresolved. The germline V gene encodes CDR1 SGHNT and CDR2 YYREEE (reference sequence). Between the trimmed V and J ends, which lost 4 bases and 4 bases, there was a span of 12 bases. The CDR3 contains 14 residues. The CDR3 loop reads CASSLSPLNQPQHF. The CDR3 DNA is TGTGCCAGCAGCCTCAGTCCCCTTAATCAGCCCCAGCATTTT.

The chain links TRBV27 to TRBJ1-5; D is perhaps TRBD1 (6 bases). Germline V CDR1 and CDR2: MNHEY, SMNVEV (reference sequence). V was cut by 2 bases and J by 6 bases, with 14 bases left in between. The CDR3 has 15 amino acids. CDR3 region: CASSLTMGGLQPQHF. CDR3 DNA sequence: TGTGCCAGCAGTTTAACCATGGGGGGGCTTCAGCCCCAGCATTTT.

The V call is TRBV19, the J call TRBJ2-1, with 8 bases aligning to TRBD2. Trimming took 9 bases from V and 0 from J; bases not matched to a gene: 10. The CDR3 is 16 residues long. The V gene's germline CDR1 is LNHDA and CDR2 SQIVND (reference sequence). The CDR3 DNA reads as TGTGCCAGCAAGGCGGGCGGGGGGAGCTCCTACAATGAGCAGTTCTTC. Protein sequence: CASKAGGGSSYNEQFF.